This TCR beta chain was sequenced for a study of blood T cells in healthy people across ages. Per individual sample, total RNA of at least 6 micrograms was extracted. This CDR3 region has 9 residues. Trimming took 3 bases from V and 13 from J, leaving 6 bases between them. Germline V gene data show CDR1 as SGHTA and CDR2 as FQGNSA. Findings of the study overall: A strong correlation was seen between TCR beta diversity and naive T cell percentage.

A note on this clonotype: Its antigen is undetermined.

Next came a second PCR, run for about 6 to 11 cycles, which used a sample-barcoded 5' primer along with a J-beta primer mix. The template-switch adaptor was a 5' adaptor with 12 random nucleotides. It tagged each cDNA molecule. Each CDR3 protein gets one entry after TCRdb re-called the 5' RACE reads with MiXCR. Of hundreds of thousands of distinct CDR3 sequences listed, roughly 44% are singletons. Sequences were obtained from blood. This receptor was identified in a man aged 55 to 70 in good health. The rearrangement uses TRBV7-2 and TRBJ2-5, with D unresolved. CDR3 in DNA: TGTGCCAGCAGCTTCGGGTCGTACTTC. It translates to CASSFGSYF.